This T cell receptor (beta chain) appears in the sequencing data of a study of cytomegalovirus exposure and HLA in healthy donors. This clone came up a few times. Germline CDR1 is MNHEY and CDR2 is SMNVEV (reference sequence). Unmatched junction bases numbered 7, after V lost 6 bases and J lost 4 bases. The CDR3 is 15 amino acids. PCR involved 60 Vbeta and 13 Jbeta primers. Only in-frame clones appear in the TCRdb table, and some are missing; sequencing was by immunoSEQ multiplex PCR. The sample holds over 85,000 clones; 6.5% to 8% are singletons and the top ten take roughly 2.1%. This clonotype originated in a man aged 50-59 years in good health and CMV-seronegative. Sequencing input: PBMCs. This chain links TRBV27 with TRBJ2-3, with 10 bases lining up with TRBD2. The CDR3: CASSQSGREADTQYF. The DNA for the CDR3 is TGTGCCAGCAGCCAAAGCGGGAGGGAGGCAGATACGCAGTATTTT.